These T cell receptor beta chains were read from a single sample in a study of T cell responses to AZD1222 COVID-19 vaccine. Data came from immunoSEQ multiplex PCR; TCRdb stores just in-frame clones and leaves some out. This table has around 100,000 clones, around 87% appearing once. This specimen consisted of peripheral blood, obtained on day 0 of AZD1222 vaccination. These receptor sequences come from an adult in good health. CDR3s leave out the opening cysteine and the closing phenylalanine or tryptophan. D genes are given only for firm matches. Size is omitted from some rows. Given values are once, few, many or a class for expanded clones.

v_gene,abundance,j_gene,d_gene,CDR3aa
TRBV6-5,-,TRBJ2-1,TRBD2,ASSSAGGLYNEQF
TRBV7-9,once,TRBJ1-1,-,ASSPDAGWLNTEAF
TRBV5-4,-,TRBJ2-2,TRBD2,ASSPGLAGRTGELF
TRBV19,-,TRBJ1-4,TRBD1,ASSPWTGTNEKLF
TRBV25-1,-,TRBJ2-7,-,ASSEFIVQY
TRBV5-1,-,TRBJ1-3,-,ASSFGLSGNTIY
TRBV27,once,TRBJ2-5,TRBD1,ASWGQGRETQY
TRBV5-6,-,TRBJ2-1,-,ASSRLLAGPNEQF
TRBV6-5,-,TRBJ1-2,TRBD1,ASSGQAGYGYT
TRBV4-1,-,TRBJ2-6,-,ASSQERGSGANVLT
TRBV19,-,TRBJ2-2,-,ASSSPGRNTGELF
TRBV16,-,TRBJ1-5,-,ASSQSGGPSNQPQH
TRBV6-6,once,TRBJ2-7,-,ASSQGLSYEQY
TRBV7-2,-,TRBJ2-1,TRBD2,ASSLVAGTEQF
TRBV5-1,-,TRBJ2-7,TRBD2,ASSSRGGRYEQY
TRBV19,-,TRBJ2-7,-,ASRADVRSSYEQY
TRBV30,-,TRBJ2-5,-,AWSPLAAQETQY
TRBV4-3,once,TRBJ1-4,-,ASSQDFGMREKLF
TRBV7-8,-,TRBJ2-4,-,ASSALKNIQY
TRBV19,-,TRBJ2-1,TRBD2,ASSIDGAGGPGRQF
TRBV6-5,once,TRBJ2-2,-,ASRVEGLTGELF
TRBV19,-,TRBJ2-2,TRBD1,ASSIQGDTTGELF
TRBV9,few,TRBJ1-4,-,ASSGAGAHEKLF
TRBV5-5,once,TRBJ1-5,-,ASSRDTANQPQH
TRBV7-2,-,TRBJ2-7,TRBD2,ASSPTSVPYEQY
TRBV28,-,TRBJ2-7,-,ASNQAPSWEQY
TRBV11-1,once,TRBJ1-1,TRBD1,ASSWDSALATEAF
TRBV12-5,-,TRBJ2-5,TRBD2,ATKHQPLLAVYRETQY
TRBV12-5,-,TRBJ2-5,TRBD2,ASGLATSAGETQY
TRBV12-2,-,TRBJ2-3,-,ASRLVTSGGRTSSTDTQY
TRBV28,-,TRBJ2-1,TRBD2,ASIRSGGWDNEQF
TRBV2,-,TRBJ2-2,-,ASRWDTGELF
TRBV16,-,TRBJ1-1,TRBD1,ASSQKPTGGNTEAF
TRBV6-2/TRBV6-3,-,TRBJ2-7,-,ASSPLGSRRVEQY
TRBV7-9,-,TRBJ2-7,-,ASSLAPSRSSYEQY
TRBV29-1,-,TRBJ1-1,-,SVRPGSGTEAF
TRBV27,-,TRBJ2-1,-,ASSFNPEYNEQF
TRBV4-2,-,TRBJ2-2,-,ASAWGVNTGELF
TRBV20-1,-,TRBJ2-7,-,SAGTYEQY
TRBV28,-,TRBJ2-7,-,ASSLRDIVQWRY
TRBV7-2,-,TRBJ2-2,-,ASSLVWGGELF
TRBV30,-,TRBJ1-5,-,AWSGGGRQPQH
TRBV12-3/TRBV12-4,once,TRBJ1-1,-,ASSLASITEAF
TRBV15,-,TRBJ1-4,-,ATSRRPGINEKLF
TRBV10-3,-,TRBJ1-6,TRBD1,AISDVTTGPNSPLH
TRBV6-2/TRBV6-3,once,TRBJ1-5,-,ASSYWTSGTGKQPQH
TRBV19,-,TRBJ2-3,-,ASKGRAEGADTQY
TRBV15,-,TRBJ1-2,-,ATSTDRSYGYT
TRBV5-1,few,TRBJ1-5,-,ASNLLQGIGQPQH